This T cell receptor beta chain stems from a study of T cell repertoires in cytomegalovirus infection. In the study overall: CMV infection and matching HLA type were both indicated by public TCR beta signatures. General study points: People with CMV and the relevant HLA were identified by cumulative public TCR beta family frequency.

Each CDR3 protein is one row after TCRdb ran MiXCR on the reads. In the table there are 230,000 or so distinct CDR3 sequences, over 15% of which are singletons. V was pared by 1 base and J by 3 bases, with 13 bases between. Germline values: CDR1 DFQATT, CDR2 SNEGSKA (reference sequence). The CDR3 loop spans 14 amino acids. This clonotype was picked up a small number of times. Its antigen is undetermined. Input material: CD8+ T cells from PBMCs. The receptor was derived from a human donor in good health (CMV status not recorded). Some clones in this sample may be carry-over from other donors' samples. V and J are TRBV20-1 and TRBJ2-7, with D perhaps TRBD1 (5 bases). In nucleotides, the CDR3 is TGCAGTGCTAGAGGCCCGGCAGGGCGCTACGAGCAGTACTTC. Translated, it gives CSARGPAGRYEQYF.